These T cell receptor beta chains were read from a single sample in a study of blood T cell repertoires in COVID-19. The table came from immunoSEQ multiplex PCR; TCRdb's copy has only in-frame clones and leaves some out. The table has under 400,000 clones, approximately 90% seen once; the top ten hold approximately 4.1%. Source material: peripheral blood. Receptors originate from an older woman with COVID-19, enrolled during active disease. Both conserved end residues are part of each CDR3. Fields, in order: V gene, clone size, J gene, D gene, CDR3 protein, CDR3 DNA. D genes are given only for firm matches. Not every row has a clone size; where given, it reads once, few, many or a size class.

V: TRBV11-2
size: once
J: TRBJ1-1
D: NA
CDR3: CASSFRGTEAFF
DNA: TGTGCCAGCAGCTTCCGAGGCACTGAAGCTTTCTTT

V: TRBV7-2
size: NA
J: TRBJ1-2
D: NA
CDR3: CASRPPFAGGYGYTF
DNA: TGTGCCAGCAGGCCTCCGTTTGCGGGTGGCTATGGCTACACCTTC

V: TRBV5-5
size: NA
J: TRBJ2-4
D: TRBD1
CDR3: CASSIRQGLAKNIQYF
DNA: TGTGCCAGCAGCATACGACAGGGGTTGGCCAAAAACATTCAGTACTTC

V: TRBV27
size: NA
J: TRBJ1-2
D: TRBD1
CDR3: CASRDRPANYGYTF
DNA: TGTGCCAGCAGGGACAGGCCCGCTAACTATGGCTACACCTTC

V: TRBV18
size: NA
J: TRBJ1-2
D: NA
CDR3: CASSPLQAEGYTF
DNA: TGTGCCAGCTCACCCTTACAGGCTGAGGGCTACACCTTC

V: TRBV6-5
size: NA
J: TRBJ1-2
D: NA
CDR3: CASRRLNYGYTF
DNA: TGTGCCAGCCGCAGGCTTAACTATGGCTACACCTTC

V: TRBV12-3/TRBV12-4
size: NA
J: TRBJ1-2
D: NA
CDR3: CGSGFDYGYTF
DNA: TGTGGATCAGGGTTCGACTATGGCTACACCTTC

V: TRBV30
size: NA
J: TRBJ1-5
D: NA
CDR3: CAWSRDSNQPQHF
DNA: TGTGCCTGGAGCAGGGATAGCAATCAGCCCCAGCATTTT

V: TRBV20-1
size: once
J: TRBJ1-1
D: NA
CDR3: CSARDRAEAFF
DNA: TGCAGTGCTAGAGACAGGGCTGAAGCTTTCTTT

V: TRBV14
size: NA
J: TRBJ1-2
D: NA
CDR3: CASSQEPTLGGYTF
DNA: TGTGCCAGCAGCCAAGAGCCGACTTTAGGCGGCTACACCTTC

V: TRBV28
size: NA
J: TRBJ1-2
D: NA
CDR3: CASSWEGDYGYTF
DNA: TGTGCCAGCAGTTGGGAGGGCGACTATGGCTACACCTTC

V: TRBV7-2
size: NA
J: TRBJ2-7
D: TRBD1
CDR3: CASSLAGTGGQQYF
DNA: TGTGCCAGCAGCTTAGCTGGGACAGGGGGCCAGCAGTACTTC

V: TRBV6-5
size: NA
J: TRBJ1-5
D: TRBD1
CDR3: CASSFGTGRNQPQHF
DNA: TGTGCCAGCAGCTTTGGGACAGGGCGGAATCAGCCCCAGCATTTT

V: TRBV7-9
size: NA
J: TRBJ1-1
D: TRBD1
CDR3: CASSLEDRGLNTEAFF
DNA: TGTGCCAGCAGCTTAGAGGACAGGGGCCTGAACACTGAAGCTTTCTTT

V: TRBV2
size: once
J: TRBJ1-1
D: NA
CDR3: CASSGVAGMAFF
DNA: TGTGCCAGCAGTGGGGTGGCGGGGATGGCTTTCTTT

V: TRBV5-1
size: NA
J: TRBJ1-5
D: NA
CDR3: CASSLGQMTDSNQPQHF
DNA: TGCGCCAGCAGCTTGGGACAAATGACAGATAGCAATCAGCCCCAGCATTTT

V: TRBV28
size: NA
J: TRBJ1-2
D: NA
CDR3: CASSRYPTGGSGGYTF
DNA: TGTGCCAGCAGCCGTTACCCCACGGGGGGTTCGGGCGGCTACACCTTC

V: TRBV15
size: few
J: TRBJ1-4
D: TRBD1
CDR3: CATSGRQGLNEKLFF
DNA: TGTGCCACCAGCGGAAGACAGGGCTTAAATGAAAAACTGTTTTTT

V: TRBV10-3
size: NA
J: TRBJ2-5
D: TRBD2
CDR3: CAISDLGLAEPVQETQYF
DNA: TGTGCCATCAGTGACTTGGGACTAGCGGAACCGGTACAAGAGACCCAGTACTTC

V: TRBV2
size: NA
J: TRBJ1-2
D: NA
CDR3: CASSLGQVNYGYTF
DNA: TGTGCCAGCAGTCTTGGCCAGGTGAACTATGGCTACACCTTC

V: TRBV5-4
size: NA
J: TRBJ1-3
D: TRBD1
CDR3: CASSLDQGAGNTIYF
DNA: TGTGCCAGCAGCTTGGATCAGGGGGCTGGAAACACCATATATTTT

V: TRBV18
size: NA
J: TRBJ1-6
D: NA
CDR3: CASSPNSSGNSPLHF
DNA: TGTGCCAGCTCACCAAATTCGTCCGGGAATTCACCCCTCCACTTT

V: TRBV6-4
size: NA
J: TRBJ1-2
D: TRBD1
CDR3: CASSAGQGISYGYTF
DNA: TGTGCCAGCAGTGCCGGACAGGGGATAAGCTATGGCTACACCTTC

V: TRBV29-1
size: NA
J: TRBJ2-7
D: TRBD1
CDR3: CSTDRGLERGEQYF
DNA: TGCAGCACCGACAGGGGGCTAGAAAGGGGCGAGCAGTACTTC

V: TRBV9
size: NA
J: TRBJ2-2
D: TRBD1
CDR3: CASSPRTGESTGELFF
DNA: TGTGCCAGCAGCCCGCGGACAGGGGAGAGCACCGGGGAGCTGTTTTTT

V: TRBV4-1
size: few
J: TRBJ2-5
D: TRBD1
CDR3: CASSPKRGQPGETQYF
DNA: TGCGCCAGCAGCCCTAAAAGGGGGCAGCCGGGAGAGACCCAGTACTTC

V: TRBV30
size: NA
J: TRBJ1-5
D: NA
CDR3: CAWTNFGQGSPHSNQPQHF
DNA: TGTGCCTGGACGAATTTCGGGCAGGGGTCTCCTCATAGCAATCAGCCCCAGCATTTT

V: TRBV11-3
size: NA
J: TRBJ2-3
D: NA
CDR3: CASSLGVQRFTDTQYF
DNA: TGTGCCAGCAGCTTAGGAGTGCAGCGGTTCACAGATACGCAGTATTTT

V: TRBV14
size: NA
J: TRBJ2-3
D: NA
CDR3: CASSRSGDTQYF
DNA: TGTGCCAGCAGCCGGTCGGGTGATACGCAGTATTTT

V: TRBV3-1/TRBV3-2
size: NA
J: TRBJ1-1
D: NA
CDR3: CASSRGGRAEAFF
DNA: TGTGCCAGCAGCCGGGGGGGCCGGGCTGAAGCTTTCTTT